One T cell receptor (beta chain) is described in this entry. The antigen is undetermined. The data were taken from a study of T cell responses to AZD1222 COVID-19 vaccine. Study-wide points: The CD4 TCRs associated with vaccination extended across spike and predominated at 160-218 and 743-854.

Trimming removed 4 bases at V and 1 base at J, with 12 bases between. CDR1 and CDR2 (germline): MNHEY, SMNVEV (reference sequence). The CDR3 has 15 residues. Libraries were prepared by immunoSEQ multiplex PCR; TCRdb keeps only in-frame clonotypes and omits some of them. In the table there are 170,000 or so clones, 85% to 95% of which are singletons. The rearrangement links TRBV27 to TRBJ2-3; D might be TRBD2 (7 bases). This sample comprised peripheral blood, obtained on day 0 of AZD1222 vaccination. The clonotype was recovered from an adult in good health. The CDR3 spells CASSWGGPGTDTQYF. The DNA of the CDR3 is TGTGCCAGCAGTTGGGGGGGGCCTGGCACAGATACGCAGTATTTT.